This T cell receptor (beta chain) is drawn from a study of cytomegalovirus exposure and HLA in healthy donors (dated by TCRdb to between 2016 and 2019). With regard to the full study: An earlier analysis of approximately 640 of the donors reported 250 to 300 Gb of sequence data and 100 million to 130 million unique TCR beta sequences from about 179 million T cells. Typing coverage differed by locus: A, B, C, DRB1 and DQB1 were typed in about 620-630 donors, DQA1 in around 500, DPA1 in around 610, and DPB1 in approximately 450. The study used immunosequencing to profile the T cell repertoires of around 600 subjects and linked those repertoires to cytomegalovirus serostatus. High-throughput TCR immunosequencing, statistical association of individual TCRs with disease status, and machine learning were combined to predict cytomegalovirus infection status. A later genetic analysis took genome-wide SNP genotypes for about 55% of the 666 donors and used that subset as a discovery cohort. Rather than using new phenotypic data, the later analysis identified candidate immune exposures from TCR beta sequences and from how often those sequences occurred across donors. Alongside the repertoire data, information on donor age, sex, ethnicity and CMV serostatus was compiled. On average, 235,054 unique TCR beta nucleotide sequences were sequenced per donor among 398 genotyped donors of the cohort, with roughly 18% of those sequences being non-productive. An earlier analysis of 587 of the donors used high-throughput TCR beta sequencing to judge whether each TCR beta V gene segment behaved as functional or pseudogenic. The study aimed to test whether cataloging public T cell receptors could reveal signatures of past pathogen exposure. Among the approximately 400 genotyped donors, approximately 76% belonged to the genetic ancestry cluster associated with self-reported Caucasian donors. HLA typing covered class I and class II loci at four-digit resolution. To study patterns of TCR occurrence, a later analysis re-analyzed previously published TCR beta repertoires from more than 550 donors and added high-resolution HLA genotyping. In addition to the first cohort of approximately 650 subjects, a separate validation cohort of over 90 different subjects was used. An early release covering roughly 600 HLA-typed donors comprised roughly 300 gigabases of sequencing data and approximately 85 million unique TCR sequences. Five DR-DQ haplotypes were treated as single units for association and clustering because of strong linkage in the cohort. Every discovery cohort repertoire had been produced on one sequencing platform. What the work shows at the level of the full study, not this receptor alone: A later analysis associated 16,951 TCR beta sequences with specific HLA alleles at a false discovery rate of 0.05. The earlier analysis of almost 600 of the donors excluded 15 to 20 rarely observed V segments, including chromosome 9 orphons, because counts were too low. A total of 150 to 200 TCR beta chains were listed by the study as associated with cytomegalovirus. In an earlier analysis of 587 of the donors, most TCR beta V segments appeared in productive rearrangements about 87% or about 30% of the time, broadly matching IMGT annotations. Because HLA typing was unavailable for some donors at each locus, only the typed subset was used in association tests. Most TCR sequences were observed very rarely across donors, whereas some public TCRs were present in many individuals. Only TCR beta chains were sequenced in this cohort, and the absence of alpha or paired-chain data limited detectable features. The authors suggested that the approach could potentially be extended to other disease states and immunological phenotypes. The sequencing pipeline was judged likely to have produced a cluster of highly shared sequence variants as a technical artifact. V-gene and J-gene trimming of TCR beta chains was associated with a missense DCLRE1C variant in a later genetic analysis, and the association was replicated in an independent cohort. In a later analysis, HLA-associated TCR beta chains showed more clonal expansion and lower generation probabilities than non-associated chains that were equally common. In both the original and validation cohorts, the classifier was reported to diagnose cytomegalovirus status with high specificity and sensitivity. According to a later analysis, TCR association rates differed among HLA loci, with DRB1 alleles showing the most associated TCRs and HLA-C alleles showing the fewest. For the cohort, immune exposure information was limited to CMV serostatus. Sequencing depth was assumed to be roughly uniform across donors in the presence/absence analyses, though that assumption may not hold. The 87-base-pair reads could not distinguish some IMGT-functional V segments, including TRBV6-2 and TRBV6-3, so those segments were excluded. When HLA alleles, especially DR and DQ, strongly co-occurred, attributing TCR associations to individual alleles was difficult. A further reported finding was that TCR beta sequences accurately predicted the HLA-A and HLA-B alleles for most subjects in the first cohort. Compared with the 666-donor mean, donors in an Asian-associated ancestry cluster had fewer N-insertions in productive TCRs, according to a later genetic analysis. According to a later analysis, parvovirus B19, influenza, CMV and Epstein-Barr virus appeared linked to several top co-occurrence clusters. According to a later analysis, most CMV-associated TCR beta chains appeared to be HLA-restricted, and the HLA associations seemed to be driven largely by CMV exposure. Correlated functional status among segregating V segments might reflect linkage disequilibrium, but an unknown experimental factor could not be ruled out. In vitro tests confirmed that a few of the cytomegalovirus-associated TCR beta chains recognize cytomegalovirus antigens.

About this clone itself: The antigen this receptor binds is unknown. Base qualities are not at hand, and no much larger clone is one base apart.

The cohort was made up of several hundred healthy bone marrow donors. All cohort members were sampled while nominally healthy, although unrecorded immune exposures were likely present. The donor was CMV seropositive and was included in the group of 250 to 300 seropositive cohort members. A peripheral blood sample was provided by each donor, and peripheral blood mononuclear cells were used for TCR beta sequencing. The Qiagen DNeasy Blood Extraction Kit was used to extract genomic DNA from the blood cell samples. V loses 4 bases at its end and J loses 5 bases; junction bases beyond the gene matches: 15. Counted from cysteine to phenylalanine, this CDR3 has 18 amino acids. The DNA shown is the 54-base CDR3, in frame from base 1. The germline V gene encodes CDR1 SNHLY and CDR2 FYNNEI. Receptor amplification or capture employed the immunoSEQ multiplex PCR assay. The multiplex PCR relied on a mix of 60 forward primers for TCR Vbeta segments and 13 reverse primers for TCR Jbeta segments. The CDR3 region of rearranged TCR beta genes was amplified from genomic DNA by a multiplex PCR assay. The Illumina HiSeq System was used to sequence the amplified TCR beta libraries as 87-base-pair reads. In the source study's methods: A later analysis tallied tens of millions of unique TCR beta chains across the 550 to 850 repertoires, and about 10 million of those chains were shared by two or more donors. To remove PCR and sequencing errors, raw reads were error-corrected and collapsed into unique sequences using a nearest-neighbor algorithm that merged closely related sequences. To assign V, D and J gene segments, CDR3 sequences were aligned to IMGT reference sequences. For a sequence to be retained, at least a six-nucleotide match to both a V gene segment and a J gene segment was required. A rearrangement counted as productive if the CDR3 had no stop codons and remained in frame with V and J, and every other rearrangement counted as non-productive. Following IMGT convention, CDR3 was defined as the stretch from the second conserved V-encoded cysteine to the conserved J-encoded phenylalanine. The earlier analysis of about 570 of the donors excluded any sequence lacking an unambiguous match to a single V gene segment. In an earlier analysis of approximately 560 of the donors, a V segment was called functional when productive rearrangements were above 56.7%, and segregating when the standard deviation between donors exceeded 5%. A statistical classification framework was built for diagnosing cytomegalovirus status from the catalog of TCR beta chain sequences. V and J gene assignment, in a later analysis, came from comparing TCR nucleotide sequences with IMGT/GENE-DB human TR gene sequences. A later analysis assigned CDR3 sequences and most-parsimonious VDJ recombination scenarios with the TCRdist pipeline. In a later analysis, each TCR beta chain was defined by its CDR3 amino acid sequence together with its V-gene family, and reads without a unique V-gene family were excluded. In a later analysis, approximately 590 highly shared, low-generation-probability nucleotide sequences were removed to address suspected cross-contamination and a sequencing artifact. For each public chain, a later analysis derived a clonal expansion index from normalized ranks of inferred template counts within each repertoire. In a later analysis, generation probabilities were computed with a VDJ recombination model fitted to out-of-frame rearrangements, and the resulting probabilities were checked against IGoR. In a later analysis, TCR-TCR, TCR-HLA and TCR-CMV co-occurrence was scored with hypergeometric tests, and a repertoire-size bias correction was applied to TCR pairs. False discovery rates were estimated in a later analysis by permuting HLA or CMV assignments 20 times. In a later analysis, co-occurring TCRs were grouped using DBSCAN, and TCRdist sequence similarity was added for clustering within HLA-allele-positive subsets. For co-occurrence clustering, repertoires with fewer than 30,000 or more than 120,000 public chains were excluded, along with roughly five repertoires with anomalous nucleotide sharing. This is the immuneACCESS table as TCRdb keeps it, with only in-frame sequences that have V and J called. A part of the clones is gone; compared with another copy, unresolved V genes explain less than half, and the rest is unexplained. V and J calls and clone size come straight from that table; D and trimming were deduced from the DNA. The sample data list about 38,000 clones, and approximately 71% of these were observed just once. Jointly, the top ten make up more than 15% of the sample.

This clonotype was sampled from a man aged 50 or older in good health and CMV-seropositive. Sequencing was performed on PBMCs. The V and J genes are TRBV2 and TRBJ2-1; 9 of the junction bases match TRBD2. The nucleotides are TGTGCCAGCAGTGGAGGGTTGGTAGCGGGGGCCCTAGACAATGAGCAGTTCTTC. Protein translation: CASSGGLVAGALDNEQFF.